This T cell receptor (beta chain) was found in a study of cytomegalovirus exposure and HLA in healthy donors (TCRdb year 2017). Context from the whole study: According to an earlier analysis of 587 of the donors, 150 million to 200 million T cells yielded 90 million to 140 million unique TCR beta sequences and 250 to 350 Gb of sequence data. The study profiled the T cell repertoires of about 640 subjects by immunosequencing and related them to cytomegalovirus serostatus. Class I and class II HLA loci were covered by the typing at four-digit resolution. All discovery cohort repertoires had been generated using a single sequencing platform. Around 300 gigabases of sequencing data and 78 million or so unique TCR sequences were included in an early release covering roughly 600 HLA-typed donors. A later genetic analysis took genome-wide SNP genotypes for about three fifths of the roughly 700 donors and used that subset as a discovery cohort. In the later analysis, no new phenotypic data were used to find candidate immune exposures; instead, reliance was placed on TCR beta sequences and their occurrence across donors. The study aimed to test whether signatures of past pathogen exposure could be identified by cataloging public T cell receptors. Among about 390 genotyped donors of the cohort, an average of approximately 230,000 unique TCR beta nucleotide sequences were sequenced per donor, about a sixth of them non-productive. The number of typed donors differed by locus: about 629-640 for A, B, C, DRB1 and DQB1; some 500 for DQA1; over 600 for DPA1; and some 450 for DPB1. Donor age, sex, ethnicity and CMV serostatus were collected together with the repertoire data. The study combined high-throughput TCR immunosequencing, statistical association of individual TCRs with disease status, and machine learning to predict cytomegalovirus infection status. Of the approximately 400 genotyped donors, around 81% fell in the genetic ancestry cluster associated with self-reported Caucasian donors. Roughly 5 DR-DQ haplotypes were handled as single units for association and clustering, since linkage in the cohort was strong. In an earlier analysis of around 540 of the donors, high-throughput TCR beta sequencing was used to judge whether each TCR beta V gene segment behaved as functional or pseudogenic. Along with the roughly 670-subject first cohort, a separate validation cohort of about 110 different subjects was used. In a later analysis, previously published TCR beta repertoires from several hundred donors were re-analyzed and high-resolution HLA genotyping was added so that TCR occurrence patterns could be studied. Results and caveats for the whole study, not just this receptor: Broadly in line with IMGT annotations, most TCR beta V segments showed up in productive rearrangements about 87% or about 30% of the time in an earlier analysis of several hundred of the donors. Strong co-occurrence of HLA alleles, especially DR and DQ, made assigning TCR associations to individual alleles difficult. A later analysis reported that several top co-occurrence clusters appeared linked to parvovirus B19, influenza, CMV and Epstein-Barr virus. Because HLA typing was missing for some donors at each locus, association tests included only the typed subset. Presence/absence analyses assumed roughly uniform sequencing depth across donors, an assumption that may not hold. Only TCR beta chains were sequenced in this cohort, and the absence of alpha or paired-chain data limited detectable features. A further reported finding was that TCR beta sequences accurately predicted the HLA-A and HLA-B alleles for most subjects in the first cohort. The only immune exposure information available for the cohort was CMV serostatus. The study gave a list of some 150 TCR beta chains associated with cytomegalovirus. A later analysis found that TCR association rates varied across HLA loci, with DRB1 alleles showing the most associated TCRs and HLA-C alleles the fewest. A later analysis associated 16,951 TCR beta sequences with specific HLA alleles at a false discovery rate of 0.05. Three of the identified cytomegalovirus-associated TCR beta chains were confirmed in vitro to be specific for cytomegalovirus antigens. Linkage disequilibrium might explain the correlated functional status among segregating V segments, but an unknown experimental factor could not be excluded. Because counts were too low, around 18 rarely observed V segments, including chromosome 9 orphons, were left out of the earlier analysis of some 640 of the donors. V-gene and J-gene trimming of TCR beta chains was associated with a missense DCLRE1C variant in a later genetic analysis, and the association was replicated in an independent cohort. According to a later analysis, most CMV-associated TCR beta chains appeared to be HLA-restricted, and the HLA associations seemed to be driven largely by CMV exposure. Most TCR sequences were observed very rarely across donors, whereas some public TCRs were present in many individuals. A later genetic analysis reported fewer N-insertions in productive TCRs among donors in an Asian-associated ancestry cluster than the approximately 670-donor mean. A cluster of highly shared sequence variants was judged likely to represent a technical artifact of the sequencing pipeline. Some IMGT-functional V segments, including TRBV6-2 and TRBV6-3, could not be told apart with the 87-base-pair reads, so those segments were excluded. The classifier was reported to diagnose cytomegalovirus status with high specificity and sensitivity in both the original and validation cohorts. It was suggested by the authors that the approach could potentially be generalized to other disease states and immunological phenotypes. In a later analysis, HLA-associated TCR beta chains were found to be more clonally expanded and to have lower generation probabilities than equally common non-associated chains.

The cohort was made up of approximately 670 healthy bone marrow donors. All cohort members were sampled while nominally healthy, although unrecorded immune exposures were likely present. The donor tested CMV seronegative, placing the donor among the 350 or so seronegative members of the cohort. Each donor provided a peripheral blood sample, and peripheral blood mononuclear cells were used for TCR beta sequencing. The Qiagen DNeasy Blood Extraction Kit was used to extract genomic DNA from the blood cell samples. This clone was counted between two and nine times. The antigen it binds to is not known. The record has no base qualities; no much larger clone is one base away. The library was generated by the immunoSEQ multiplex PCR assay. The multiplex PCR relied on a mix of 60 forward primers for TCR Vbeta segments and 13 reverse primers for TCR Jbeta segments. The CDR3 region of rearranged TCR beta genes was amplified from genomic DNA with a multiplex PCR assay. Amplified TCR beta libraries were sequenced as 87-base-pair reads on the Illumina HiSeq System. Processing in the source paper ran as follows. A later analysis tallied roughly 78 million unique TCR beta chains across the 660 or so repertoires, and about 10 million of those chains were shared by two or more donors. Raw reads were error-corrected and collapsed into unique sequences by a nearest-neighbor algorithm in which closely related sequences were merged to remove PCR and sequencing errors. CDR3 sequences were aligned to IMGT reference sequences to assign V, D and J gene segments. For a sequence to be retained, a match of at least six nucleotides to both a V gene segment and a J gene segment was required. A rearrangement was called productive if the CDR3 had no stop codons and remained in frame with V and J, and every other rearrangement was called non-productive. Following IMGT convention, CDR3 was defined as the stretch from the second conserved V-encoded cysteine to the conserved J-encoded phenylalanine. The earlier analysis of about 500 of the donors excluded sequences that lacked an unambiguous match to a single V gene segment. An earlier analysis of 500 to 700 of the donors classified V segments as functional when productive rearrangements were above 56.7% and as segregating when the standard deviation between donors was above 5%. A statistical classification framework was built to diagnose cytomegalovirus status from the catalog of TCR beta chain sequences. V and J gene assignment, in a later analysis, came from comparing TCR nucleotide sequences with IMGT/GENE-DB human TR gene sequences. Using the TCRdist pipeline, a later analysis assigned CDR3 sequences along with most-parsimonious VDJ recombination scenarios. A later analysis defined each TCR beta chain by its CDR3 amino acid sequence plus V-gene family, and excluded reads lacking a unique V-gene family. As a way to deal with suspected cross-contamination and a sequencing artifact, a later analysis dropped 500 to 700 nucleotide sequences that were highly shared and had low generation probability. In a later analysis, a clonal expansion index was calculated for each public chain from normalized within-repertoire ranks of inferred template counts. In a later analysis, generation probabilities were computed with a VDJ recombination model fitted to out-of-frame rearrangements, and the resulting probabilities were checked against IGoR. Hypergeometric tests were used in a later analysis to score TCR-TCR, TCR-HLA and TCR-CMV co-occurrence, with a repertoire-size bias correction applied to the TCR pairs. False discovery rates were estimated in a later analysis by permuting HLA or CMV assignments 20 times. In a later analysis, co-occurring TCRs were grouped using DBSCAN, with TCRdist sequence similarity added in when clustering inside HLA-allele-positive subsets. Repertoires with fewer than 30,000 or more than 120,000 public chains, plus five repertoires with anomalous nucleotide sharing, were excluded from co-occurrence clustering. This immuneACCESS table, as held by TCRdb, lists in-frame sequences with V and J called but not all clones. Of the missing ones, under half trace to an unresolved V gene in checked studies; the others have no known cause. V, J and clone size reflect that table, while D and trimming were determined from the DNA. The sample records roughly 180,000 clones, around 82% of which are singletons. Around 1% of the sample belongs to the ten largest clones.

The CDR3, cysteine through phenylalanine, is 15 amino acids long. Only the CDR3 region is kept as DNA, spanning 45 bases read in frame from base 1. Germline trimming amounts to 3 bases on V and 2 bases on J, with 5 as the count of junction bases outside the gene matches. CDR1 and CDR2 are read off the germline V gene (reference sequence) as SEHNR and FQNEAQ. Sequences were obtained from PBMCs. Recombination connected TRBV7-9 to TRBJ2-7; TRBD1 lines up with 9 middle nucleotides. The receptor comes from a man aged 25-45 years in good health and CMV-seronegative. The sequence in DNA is TGTGCCAGCAGCTTCACGGGGGACAGGGCCTACGAGCAGTACTTC. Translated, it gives CASSFTGDRAYEQYF.